Listed here are 9 T cell receptor beta chains from one sample, sequenced in a study of identical twins. TCRdb reanalysed the 5' RACE reads using MiXCR and keeps one entry per CDR3 protein. The data hold just over 450,000 distinct CDR3 sequences, with about 14% observed a single time. This same sample was also part of a study on yellow fever vaccine responses in identical twins.

Sequences were obtained from CD4+ T cells sorted from blood. These TCRs come from a young woman in good health.

This clonotype showed up just a few times. The CDR3 here is CASSPQGQLYNEQFF. CDR3 bases: TGTGCCAGCAGTCCACAGGGACAGCTGTACAATGAGCAGTTCTTC. This chain links TRBV28 with TRBJ2-1; 7 bases are shared with TRBD1. The CDR3 is made up of 15 amino acids. The V and J ends lost 5 bases and 4 bases, in that order; junction bases with no gene match: 8. Germline V lookup: CDR1 MDHEN, CDR2 SYDVKM. The full variable domain, rest sourced from reference TRBV28 and TRBJ2-1, is DVKVTQSSRYLVKRTGEKVFLECVQDMDHENMFWYRQDPGLGLRLIYFSYDVKMKEKGDIPEGYSVSREKKERFSLILESASTNQTSMYLCASSPQGQLYNEQFFGPGTRLTVL.

This chain joins TRBV6-2 or TRBV6-3 and TRBJ1-1; unclear D gene. Germline V gene data show CDR1 as MNHEY and CDR2 as SVGEGT. The length of the CDR3 is 13 residues. The ends were cut back, 2 bases at V and 2 bases at J, with 6 bases in the middle. CDR3 DNA: TGTGCCAGCAGTTACGCTGCAAACACTGAAGCTTTCTTT. Protein sequence: CASSYAANTEAFF.

CDR3 bases: TGTGCCAGCAGCCAAGGACCCACAGGAGCGAACACTGAAGCTTTCTTT. Its protein is CASSQGPTGANTEAFF. V usage is TRBV3-1 and J usage is TRBJ1-1; D is perhaps TRBD1 (5 bases). Between the trimmed V and J ends, which lost 1 base and 1 base, there was a span of 13 bases. There are 16 residues in the CDR3. Germline CDR1 and CDR2: LGHDT and YNNKEL (reference sequence).

This clonotype occurred a few times. This chain uses TRBV12-3 or TRBV12-4 with TRBJ2-5; D call uncertain. V gave up 2 bases and J gave up 7 bases, with 11 bases separating them. The CDR3 loop spans 13 amino acids. The CDR3 loop is CASSLPRSATQYF. For the CDR3, the DNA is TGTGCCAGCAGTTTACCCCGGTCGGCGACCCAGTACTTC.

This clonotype was seen a few times. This chain connects TRBV20-1 to TRBJ1-5, with a tentative D call TRBD1 (5 bases). CDR3 length: 15 residues. Trimming cost V 3 bases and J 0 bases, with 12 bases left between them. Germline V CDR1 and CDR2: DFQATT, SNEGSKA (reference sequence). CDR3 DNA sequence: TGCAGTGCTAGGACGGGACCATATAGCAATCAGCCCCAGCATTTT. Translating gives CSARTGPYSNQPQHF.

Ten or more counts support this clonotype. The rearrangement joins TRBV12-3 or TRBV12-4 to TRBJ2-1, with D possibly TRBD2 on 6 matching bases. V dropped 5 bases and J dropped 6 bases, with 14 bases sitting between them. The CDR3 runs 14 residues. The CDR3 coding sequence is TGTGCCAGCAGTACCAGACTAGTTTCCAATGAGCAGTTCTTC. The encoded protein is CASSTRLVSNEQFF.

This clonotype was seen only a few times. The rearrangement links TRBV29-1 to TRBJ2-7; possibly TRBD1 or TRBD2 for D (5 bases each). Germline CDR1 is SQVTM and CDR2 is ANQGSEA. Trimming stripped 6 bases from V and 6 bases from J, with 24 bases between. This CDR3 comprises 15 residues. The CDR3 sequence is CSVRLTGTDHREQYF. The CDR3 DNA follows: TGCAGCGTCCGACTTACCGGGACGGACCACCGCGAGCAGTACTTC.

There are many counts of this clonotype. The CDR3 coding sequence is TGTGCCAGCAGCCTAGGACTAGCGGGCCTTTCTCCCCTCGGCACCGGGGAGCTGTTTTTT. It codes for CASSLGLAGLSPLGTGELFF. The genes are TRBV14 and TRBJ2-2; TRBD2 matches 11 bases. V gave up 4 bases and J gave up 4 bases; unmatched junction bases: 17. In germline, CDR1 is SGHDN, CDR2 FVKESK. This CDR3 is 20 amino acids long. The full variable domain, its missing parts supplied by reference TRBV14 and TRBJ2-2, is EAGVTQFPSHSVIEKGQTVTLRCDPISGHDNLYWYRRVMGKEIKFLLHFVKESKQDESGMPNNRFLAERTGGTYSTLKVQPAELEDSGVYFCASSLGLAGLSPLGTGELFFGEGSRLTVL.

In this sample, this clonotype turned up a few times. The chain combines TRBV4-1 with TRBJ1-5, with TRBD1 as a possible D gene (6 bases). CDR3 length equals 15 residues. V was shortened by 3 bases and J by 6 bases, with 15 bases between the two germline ends. Looked up from germline, CDR1 is MGHRA and CDR2 is YSYEKL. Here the CDR3 reads CASSQEQGSRQPQHF. The CDR3 bases are TGCGCCAGCAGCCAGGAACAGGGTTCTCGTCAGCCCCAGCATTTT.